This T cell receptor (beta chain) originates from a study of control samples from healthy donors and cancer patients. Some clones are missing from TCRdb's copy, which holds only in-frame ones; the method was immunoSEQ multiplex PCR. The repertoire includes 390,000 or so clones, 75% to 95% of them detected once, and more than 6% sits in the top ten. Germline CDR1 MNHEY, CDR2 SMNVEV (reference sequence). The CDR3 runs 17 residues. V lost 3 bases to trimming and J lost 8 bases; unmatched junction nucleotides: 17. This chain uses TRBV27 with TRBJ1-2, with 8 bases that match TRBD1. The origin of this receptor is a man between 40 and 49 years old with head and neck cancer. The sample taken for sequencing was PBMCs. The CDR3 DNA follows: TGTGCCAGCAGTTTTTATCTGTCGTCGACAGGGGCAACCGGCTACACCTTC. Its translation is CASSFYLSSTGATGYTF.